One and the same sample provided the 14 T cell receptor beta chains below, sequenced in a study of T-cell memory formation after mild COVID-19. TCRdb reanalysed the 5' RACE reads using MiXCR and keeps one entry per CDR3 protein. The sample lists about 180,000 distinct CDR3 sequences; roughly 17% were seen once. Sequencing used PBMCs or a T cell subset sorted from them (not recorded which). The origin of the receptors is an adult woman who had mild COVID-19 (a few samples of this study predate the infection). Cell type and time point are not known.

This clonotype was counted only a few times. In DNA, the CDR3 is TGTGCCAGCAGTTCCTCCCGGACAGCGAGGAACTATGGCTACACCTTC. It specifies CASSSSRTARNYGYTF. The chain couples TRBV6-2 or TRBV6-3 to TRBJ1-2, with D possibly TRBD1 on 6 matching bases. The CDR3 runs 16 residues. The V gene's germline CDR1 is MNHEY and CDR2 SVGEGT. V lost 4 bases and J lost 2, with 17 bases in between.

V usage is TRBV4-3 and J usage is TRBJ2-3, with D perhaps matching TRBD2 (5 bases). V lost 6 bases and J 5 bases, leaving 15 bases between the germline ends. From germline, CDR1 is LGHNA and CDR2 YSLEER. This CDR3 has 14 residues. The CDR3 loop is CASRSDKGGDTQYF. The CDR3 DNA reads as TGCGCCAGCAGGTCGGATAAAGGAGGAGATACGCAGTATTTT.

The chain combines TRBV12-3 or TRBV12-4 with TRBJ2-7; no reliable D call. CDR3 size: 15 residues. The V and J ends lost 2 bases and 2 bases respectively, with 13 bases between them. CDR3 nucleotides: TGTGCCAGCAGTTTATCAGGTGACCACACCTACGAGCAGTACTTC. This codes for CASSLSGDHTYEQYF.

The CDR3 sequence is CASKGDYVYEQYF. The CDR3 DNA follows: TGTGCCAGCAAGGGGGACTATGTCTACGAGCAGTACTTC. This chain joins TRBV2 and TRBJ2-7; D may be TRBD2 (7 bases). CDR3 size: 13 residues. Germline CDR1 and CDR2: SNHLY and FYNNEI. Trimming cost V 7 bases and J 3 bases, with 13 bases left between them.

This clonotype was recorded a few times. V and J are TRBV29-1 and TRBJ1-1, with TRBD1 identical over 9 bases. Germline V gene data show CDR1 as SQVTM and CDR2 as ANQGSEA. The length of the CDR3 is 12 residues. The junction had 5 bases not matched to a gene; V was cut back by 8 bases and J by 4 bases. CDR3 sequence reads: CSIGQGSTEAFF. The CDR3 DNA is TGCAGCATCGGACAGGGGAGCACTGAAGCTTTCTTT.

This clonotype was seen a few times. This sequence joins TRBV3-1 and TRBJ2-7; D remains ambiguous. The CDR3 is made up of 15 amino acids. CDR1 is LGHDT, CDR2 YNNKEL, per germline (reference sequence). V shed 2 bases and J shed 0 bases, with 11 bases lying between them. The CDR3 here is CASSQYLGYSYEQYF. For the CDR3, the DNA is TGTGCCAGCAGCCAATATCTGGGATACTCCTACGAGCAGTACTTC.

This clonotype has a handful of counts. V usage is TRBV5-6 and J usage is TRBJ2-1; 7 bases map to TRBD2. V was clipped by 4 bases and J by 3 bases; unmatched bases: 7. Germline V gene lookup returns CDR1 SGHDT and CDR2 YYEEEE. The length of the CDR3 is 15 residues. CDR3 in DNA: TGTGCCAGCAGCCCTCTAACTAGCGACTACAATGAGCAGTTCTTC. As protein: CASSPLTSDYNEQFF.

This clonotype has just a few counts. The CDR3, as DNA: TGTGCCAGCAGCGTAGCTGGTAGCGGGATGGCAGGGCAGTACTTC. Its translation is CASSVAGSGMAGQYF. The V and J genes are TRBV9 and TRBJ2-7; 8 nucleotides line up with TRBD2. This CDR3 contains 15 residues. V gave up 0 bases and J gave up 9 bases; unmatched junction bases: 11. Per the germline V gene, CDR1 is SGDLS and CDR2 is YYNGEE. Together with reference TRBV9 and TRBJ2-7, the CDR3 gives the full variable domain: DSGVTQTPKHLITATGQRVTLRCSPRSGDLSVYWYQQSLDQGLQFLIQYYNGEERAKGNILERFSAQQFPDLHSELNLSSLELGDSALYFCASSVAGSGMAGQYFGPGTRLTVT.

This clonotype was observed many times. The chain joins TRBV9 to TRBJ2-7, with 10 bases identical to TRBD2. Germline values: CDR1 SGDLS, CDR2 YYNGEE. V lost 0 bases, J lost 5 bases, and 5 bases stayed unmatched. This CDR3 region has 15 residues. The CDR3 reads CASSVVASGSHEQYF. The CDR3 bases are TGTGCCAGCAGCGTAGTCGCTAGCGGGAGCCACGAGCAGTACTTC.

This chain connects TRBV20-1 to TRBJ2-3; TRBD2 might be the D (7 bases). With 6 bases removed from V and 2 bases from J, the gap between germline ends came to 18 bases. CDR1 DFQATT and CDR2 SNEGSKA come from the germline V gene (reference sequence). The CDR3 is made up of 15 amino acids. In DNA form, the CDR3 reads TGCAGTGCCCACTCGGGGGGCTACAACACAGATACGCAGTATTTT. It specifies CSAHSGGYNTDTQYF.

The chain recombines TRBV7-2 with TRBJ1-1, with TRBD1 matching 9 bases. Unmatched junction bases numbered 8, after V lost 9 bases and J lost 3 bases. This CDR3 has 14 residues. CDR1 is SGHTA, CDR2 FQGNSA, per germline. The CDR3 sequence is CASRNRGLDTEAFF. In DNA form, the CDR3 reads TGTGCCAGTAGAAACAGGGGGCTGGACACTGAAGCTTTCTTT.

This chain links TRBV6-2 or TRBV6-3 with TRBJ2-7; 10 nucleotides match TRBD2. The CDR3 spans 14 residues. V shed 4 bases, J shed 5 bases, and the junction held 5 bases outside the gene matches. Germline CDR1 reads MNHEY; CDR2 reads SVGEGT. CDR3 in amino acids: CASSFSGRVDEQYF. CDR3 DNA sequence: TGTGCCAGCAGTTTCAGCGGGAGGGTCGACGAGCAGTACTTC.

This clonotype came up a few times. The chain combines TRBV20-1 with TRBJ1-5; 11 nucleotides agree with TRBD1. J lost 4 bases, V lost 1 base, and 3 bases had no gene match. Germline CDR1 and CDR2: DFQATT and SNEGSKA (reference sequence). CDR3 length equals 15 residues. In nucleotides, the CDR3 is TGCAGTGCTAGAGCCGGGACAGGGGGTAATCAGCCCCAGCATTTT. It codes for CSARAGTGGNQPQHF.

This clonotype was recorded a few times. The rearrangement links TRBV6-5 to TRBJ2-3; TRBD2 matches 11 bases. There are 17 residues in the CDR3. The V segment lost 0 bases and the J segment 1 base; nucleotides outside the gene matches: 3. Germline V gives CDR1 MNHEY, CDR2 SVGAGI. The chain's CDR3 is CASSYSRLAGRTDTQYF. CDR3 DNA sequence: TGTGCCAGCAGTTACTCAAGACTAGCGGGACGCACAGATACGCAGTATTTT.